This T cell receptor beta chain was identified in a study of blood T cell repertoires in COVID-19 (dated by TCRdb to 2020 to 2021). Notes on the research overall: Samples covering the acute and convalescent phases of COVID-19 were provided by collaborators in the United States, Italy and Spain. HLA class I and class II types, where available, came from metadata supplied by the sample provider rather than from assay-based typing. Samples came from the ongoing ImmuneRACE study (first 160 participants) plus 1,254 subjects from 6 global collaborators. The repertoires were released in a freely available public database intended as a resource for research on the immune response to SARS-CoV-2. Deeply sampled blood TCRbeta repertoires from subjects exposed to, actively infected with, or recovered from COVID-19 were included in the dataset. Sample metadata almost always included a de-identified subject ID, COVID-19 status, age in years and sex. The material from the prospective study consisted of cDNA or gDNA derived from T cells, B-cell-depleted T cells, or PBMCs.

The collaborating institutions used their own protocols to collect whole blood in K2EDTA tubes. For TCRbeta analysis, collaborators shipped samples as frozen whole blood, isolated PBMCs, or DNA extracted from either of those sample types. Study-level results and caveats: Clinical and demographic metadata were provided uncurated, with the amount varying by source and participant.

On this clone: The antigen it recognizes is unknown. Per-base qualities were not stored, and no clone one base away is much larger.

TCRbeta CDR3 regions were amplified from genomic DNA using the immunoSEQ Assay, a bias-controlled multiplex PCR. The original pipeline was this. The number of nucleated cells in each sample was estimated from the amplification of reference gene primers within the assay. Sequence reads were collapsed and filtered to measure the absolute abundance of every unique TCRbeta CDR3 rearrangement. For each sample, productive Simpson clonality was calculated by taking the square root of Simpson's diversity index across productive rearrangements. What TCRdb holds here is the immuneACCESS table cut down to in-frame rearrangements. Part of the clones is not present; checked against another copy, under half of the missing clones reflect an unresolved V gene, and the others are unexplained. For V, J and clone size, that table is used; D and trimming come from the DNA. Present in this sample are 100,000 to 120,000 clones, about 75% of which were seen just once. 16% of the sample is in the top ten clones.

Sequencing input: peripheral blood. The TCR originated in a woman older than 75 with active or convalescent COVID-19.

The DNA sequence follows: TGTGCCAGCAGCTTCCGACAGGGTGGAGAGACCCAGTACTTC. Its protein reads: CASSFRQGGETQYF. The rearranged segments are TRBV7-2 and TRBJ2-5; a stretch of 7 junction bases matches TRBD1. Sequences SGHTA (CDR1) and FQGNSA (CDR2) are obtained from the germline V gene. After removal of 3 bases from V and 4 bases from J, the junction retains 5 bases not matched to a gene. The CDR3 has 14 amino acids, counting the end cysteine and phenylalanine. The CDR3 DNA has 42 bases and is translated from base 1.